Each of the 9 T cell receptor beta chains below was sequenced from the same sample in a study of T-cell memory formation after mild COVID-19. TCRdb processed the 5' RACE reads anew with MiXCR; each CDR3 protein has one entry. The data contain approximately 89,000 distinct CDR3 sequences, around 25% of them singletons. Sample: PBMCs or a T cell subset sorted from them (not recorded which). Every receptor here comes from a man aged 18 to 29 who had mild COVID-19 (a few samples of this study predate the infection). Cell type and time point are not known.

The chain carries TRBV7-8 and TRBJ1-1; 9 bases map to TRBD1. The CDR3 is 14 residues long. CDR1 and CDR2 from the germline V gene are SGHVS and FQNEAQ. With 6 bases clipped from V and 4 bases from J, the junction kept 6 bases outside the gene matches. CDR3 DNA sequence: TGTGCCAGCAGGCTGGGACAGGGATCCACTGAAGCTTTCTTT. It is translated as CASRLGQGSTEAFF.

The J gene is TRBJ2-7, the V gene TRBV20-1; possible D gene TRBD1, 6 bases. From germline, CDR1 is DFQATT and CDR2 SNEGSKA (reference sequence). Trimming removed 5 bases at V and 1 base at J, with 9 bases between. The CDR3 extends over 12 amino acids. DNA for the CDR3: TGCAGTGCTCATACAGGGTCCTACGAGCAGTACTTC. Its protein product is CSAHTGSYEQYF.

This clonotype came up a few times. This chain joins TRBV14 and TRBJ2-1, with 7 bases aligning to TRBD1. V trimming: 4 bases; J trimming: 3 bases; junction bases outside the gene matches: 15. The CDR3 totals 18 residues. Germline values: CDR1 SGHDN, CDR2 FVKESK. The CDR3 DNA sequence: TGTGCCAGCAGCCCTATCGGAACCGGGACAGAGGTCTACAATGAGCAGTTCTTC. It yields the protein CASSPIGTGTEVYNEQFF.

The chain joins TRBV7-2 to TRBJ2-2; either TRBD1 or TRBD2 may supply D (7 bases each). Trimming removed 5 bases at V and 6 bases at J, with 16 bases between. The CDR3 consists of 15 residues. From germline, CDR1 is SGHTA and CDR2 FQGNSA. The DNA for the CDR3 is TGTGCCAGCAGCCCACTCCAGGGGGGGGCCGGGGAGCTGTTTTTT. Amino acids: CASSPLQGGAGELFF.

This clonotype was seen repeatedly, ten times or more. The rearrangement joins TRBV7-3 to TRBJ1-1; no clear D. Looked up from germline, CDR1 is SGHTA and CDR2 is FQGTGA. V lost 2 bases, J lost 0 bases, and 13 bases lay in between. CDR3 length: 16 residues. This CDR3 reads CASSLAPGDLNTEAFF. The CDR3 nucleotides are TGTGCCAGCAGCTTAGCCCCCGGAGATTTGAACACTGAAGCTTTCTTT.

The V and J genes are TRBV20-1 and TRBJ2-7; D remains ambiguous. The CDR3 has 14 amino acids. V was clipped by 7 bases and J by 2 bases, with 18 bases between them. CDR1 DFQATT and CDR2 SNEGSKA come from the germline V gene (reference sequence). Here the CDR3 DNA reads TGCAGTGTCAAACATCCGGGCCTCCCCTACGAGCAGTACTTC. Translation: CSVKHPGLPYEQYF.

The V and J genes are TRBV20-1 and TRBJ2-6; no firm D call. The CDR3 runs to 15 residues. V dropped 3 bases and J dropped 0 bases, with 9 bases sitting between them. Per the germline V gene, CDR1 is DFQATT and CDR2 is SNEGSKA (reference sequence). Written as DNA, the CDR3 is TGCAGTGCTAGGCCCTTGGGCTCTGGGGCCAACGTCCTGACTTTC. Amino acid sequence: CSARPLGSGANVLTF.

This clonotype was recorded a few times. J is TRBJ2-5 and V is TRBV29-1; 8 bases map to TRBD2. There are 13 residues in the CDR3. Trimming removed 7 bases from V and 5 bases from J; junction bases left unmatched: 9. CDR1 is SQVTM and CDR2 is ANQGSEA in the germline V gene. In DNA form, the CDR3 reads TGCAGCGCCCCGCAAGCGGGGGTGGAGACCCAGTACTTC. Translated: CSAPQAGVETQYF.

The genes are TRBV12-3 or TRBV12-4 and TRBJ2-1, with TRBD2 identical over 9 bases. The V gene end was trimmed by 6 bases and the J gene end by 9 bases; junction bases not matched to a gene: 15. CDR3 size: 16 residues. The CDR3 nucleotides are TGTGCCAGCAGCTATCCGTGCGGGGGGGCCTTATGTGAGCAGTTCTTC. Encoded protein: CASSYPCGGALCEQFF.